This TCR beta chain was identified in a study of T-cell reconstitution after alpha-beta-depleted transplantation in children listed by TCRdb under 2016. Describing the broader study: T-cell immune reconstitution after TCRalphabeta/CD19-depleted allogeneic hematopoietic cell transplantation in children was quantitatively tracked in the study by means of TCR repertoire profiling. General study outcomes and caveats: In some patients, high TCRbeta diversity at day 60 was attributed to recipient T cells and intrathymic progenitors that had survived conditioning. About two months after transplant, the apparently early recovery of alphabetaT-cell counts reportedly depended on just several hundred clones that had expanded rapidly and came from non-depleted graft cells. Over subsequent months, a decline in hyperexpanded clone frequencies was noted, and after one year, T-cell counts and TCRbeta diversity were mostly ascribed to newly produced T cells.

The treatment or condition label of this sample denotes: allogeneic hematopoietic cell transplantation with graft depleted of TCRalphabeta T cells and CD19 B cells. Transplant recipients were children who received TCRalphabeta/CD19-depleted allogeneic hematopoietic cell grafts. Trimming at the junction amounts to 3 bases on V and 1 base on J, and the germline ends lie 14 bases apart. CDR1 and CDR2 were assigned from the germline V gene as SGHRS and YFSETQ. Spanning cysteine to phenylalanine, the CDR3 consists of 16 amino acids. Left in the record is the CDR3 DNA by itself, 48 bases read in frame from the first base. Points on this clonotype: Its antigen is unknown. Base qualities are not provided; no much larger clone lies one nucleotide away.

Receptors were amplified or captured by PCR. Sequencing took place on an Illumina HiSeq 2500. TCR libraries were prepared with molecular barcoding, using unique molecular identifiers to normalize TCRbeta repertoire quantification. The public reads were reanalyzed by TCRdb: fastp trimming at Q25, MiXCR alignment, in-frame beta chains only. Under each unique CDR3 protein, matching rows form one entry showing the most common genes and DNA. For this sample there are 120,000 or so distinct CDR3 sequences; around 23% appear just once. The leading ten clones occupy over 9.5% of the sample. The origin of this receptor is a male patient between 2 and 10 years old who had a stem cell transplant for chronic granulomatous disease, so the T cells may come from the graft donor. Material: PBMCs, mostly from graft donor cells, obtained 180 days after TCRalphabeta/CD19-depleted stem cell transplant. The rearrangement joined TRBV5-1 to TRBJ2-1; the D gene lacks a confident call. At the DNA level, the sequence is TGCGCCAGCAGCTACCCCACCCAAGAATCCTACAATGAGCAGTTCTTC. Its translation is CASSYPTQESYNEQFF.